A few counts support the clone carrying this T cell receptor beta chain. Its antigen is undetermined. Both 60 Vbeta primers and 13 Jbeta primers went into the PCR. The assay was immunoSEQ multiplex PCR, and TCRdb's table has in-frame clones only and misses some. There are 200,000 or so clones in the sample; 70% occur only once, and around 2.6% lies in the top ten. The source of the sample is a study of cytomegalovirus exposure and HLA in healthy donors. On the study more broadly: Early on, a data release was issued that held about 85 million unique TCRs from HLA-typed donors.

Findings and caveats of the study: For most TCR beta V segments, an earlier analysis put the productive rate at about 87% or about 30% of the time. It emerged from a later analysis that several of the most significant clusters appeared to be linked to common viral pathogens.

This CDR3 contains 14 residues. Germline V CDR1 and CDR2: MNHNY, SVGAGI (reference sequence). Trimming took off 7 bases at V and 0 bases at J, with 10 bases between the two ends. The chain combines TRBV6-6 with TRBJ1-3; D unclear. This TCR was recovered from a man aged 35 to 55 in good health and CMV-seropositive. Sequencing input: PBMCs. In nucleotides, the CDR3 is TGTGCCAGCAACCCGAGGGACTCTGGAAACACCATATATTTT. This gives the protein CASNPRDSGNTIYF.